The T cell receptor (beta chain) described here comes from a study of regulatory T cells in long-lasting Graves disease. Study-level findings and limits: The TCR repertoire of persistent Graves' patients was less diverse than that of newly diagnosed ones. New patients shared 1,000 or so public clonotypes, and persistent patients shared more, with over 2,500.

This clonotype came up many times. Its antigen is undetermined. CDR3 length equals 14 residues. The V and J ends lost 3 bases and 3 bases respectively, with 11 bases between them. The germline V gene encodes CDR1 MNHEY and CDR2 SVGAGI. Building of the TCR beta libraries involved iRepertoire HTBI primers and Arm-PCR of CDR3 regions. MiXCR, run by TCRdb on the multiplex PCR reads, gives a single entry per CDR3 protein. Among roughly 470,000 distinct CDR3 sequences listed, roughly 20% were seen once. The time point: persistent/refractory GD, antithyroid drugs over 5 years with positive TRAb. The TCR library was prepared using RNA isolated from PBMCs. EDTA tubes collected roughly 10 milliliters of peripheral blood.

Here the sequenced sample was peripheral blood mononuclear cells (PBMCs), taken when the disease was refractory, from a patient treated with antithyroid drugs. This sequence was found in a female donor with Graves disease. The V and J genes are TRBV6-5 and TRBJ1-2, with D perhaps TRBD1 (5 bases). CDR3: CASSYWGEDYGYTF. Written as DNA, the CDR3 is TGTGCCAGCAGTTATTGGGGGGAAGACTATGGCTACACCTTC.